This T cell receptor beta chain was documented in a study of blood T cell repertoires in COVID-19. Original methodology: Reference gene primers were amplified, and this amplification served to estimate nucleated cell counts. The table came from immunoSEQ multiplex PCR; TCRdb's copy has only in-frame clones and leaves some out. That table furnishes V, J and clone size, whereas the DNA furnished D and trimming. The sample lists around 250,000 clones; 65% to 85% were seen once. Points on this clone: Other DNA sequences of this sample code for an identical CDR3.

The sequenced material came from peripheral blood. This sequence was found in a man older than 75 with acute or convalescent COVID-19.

The chain's CDR3 is CASSFLNQPQHF. In nucleotides, the CDR3 is TGTGCCAGCAGTTTCCTCAATCAGCCCCAGCATTTT. The gene calls are TRBV28 and TRBJ1-5; D is uncertain. Germline V gene data show CDR1 as MDHEN and CDR2 as SYDVKM. The CDR3 runs 12 residues. V was trimmed by 3 bases and J by 3 bases, leaving 3 bases between them.